The table lists the clone carrying this T cell receptor beta chain with a few counts. The table came from immunoSEQ multiplex PCR; TCRdb's copy has only in-frame clones and leaves some out. The data contain 70,000 to 95,000 clones, 85% of them singletons. This entry is derived from a study of blood T cell repertoires in COVID-19. J gave up 0 bases and V 0 bases, and 6 bases lay outside the gene matches. Germline CDR1 SGHRS, CDR2 YFSETQ. This CDR3 comprises 18 residues. V gene TRBV5-1 combines with J gene TRBJ2-1, with 10 bases matching TRBD2. This receptor was obtained from a woman aged 65 to 85 with active or convalescent COVID-19. The sample was peripheral blood. This CDR3 is CASSLVLAGATSYNEQFF. The CDR3 nucleotides are TGCGCCAGCAGCTTGGTTCTAGCGGGGGCCACCTCCTACAATGAGCAGTTCTTC.